This TCR beta chain was observed in a study of OX40 agonist ivuxolimab in advanced cancers. For the wider study: The costimulatory receptor OX40 (CD134) was targeted by ivuxolimab, a fully human IgG2 agonistic monoclonal antibody. The dose-escalation cohort was approximately 83% male with a mean age of roughly 60 years, ranging from roughly 23 to 90. The paper describes the monotherapy dose-escalation part (N ≈ 51 patients) of the phase I trial of ivuxolimab. Three dose-escalation patients achieved partial responses, one with hepatocellular carcinoma and two with cutaneous melanoma. Of the roughly 50 dose-escalation patients, hepatocellular carcinoma was present in around 20, melanoma in roughly 15, renal cell carcinoma in 9 and head and neck cancer in 9. Prior anti-PD-1, anti-PD-L1 or anti-CTLA-4 therapy was permitted, and 40% to 50% of dose-escalation patients had received checkpoint inhibitors. Intravenous ivuxolimab was administered to patients every 2 weeks at six dose levels: 0.01, 0.1, 0.3, 1.5, 3 and 10 mg/kg. Peripheral TCRbeta sequencing was intended to test whether TCR sequence diversity was altered and clonal T-cell expansion was caused by ivuxolimab.

The trial excluded patients who had a history of autoimmune disease or who were on systemic immunosuppression. Peripheral blood for TCR sequencing was collected from all dose cohorts at baseline, on cycle 4 day 1, and on cycle 7 day 1. Samples came from an open-label, multicenter, first-in-human phase I dose-escalation trial of ivuxolimab. Adults with locally advanced or metastatic melanoma, renal cell carcinoma, hepatocellular carcinoma or head and neck squamous cell carcinoma were enrolled in the trial. CD4+ and CD8+ T cells were sorted separately from peripheral blood before TCR sequencing. To sequence the TCRbeta CDR3 region, genomic DNA was isolated from the sorted cells. The immunoSEQ Assay was used for sequencing of TCRbeta CDR3 regions. TCRdb carries this immuneACCESS record with in-frame sequences only. Its versions omit some clonotypes, under half of them owing to an unresolved V gene in the studies checked, with the rest unexplained. Present in this sample are 75,000 to 85,000 clones, roughly 84% of which were seen just once. The top ten hold just under 0.25% of the sample.

With regard to this clone: Its antigen remains unidentified. The input lacks base qualities; no much larger clone sits a single base away.

The germline V gene gives CDR1 as ENHRY and CDR2 as SYGVKD. Its CDR3 holds 15 amino acids, cysteine through phenylalanine. Only CDR3 DNA is held: 45 bases, read in frame from base 1. V is clipped by 3 bases and J by 5 bases, and the sequence between their germline boundaries is 13 bases long. The paper's findings and limits, for the study overall: In the 0.1-3.0 mg/kg groups, partial responders were among the patients with the lowest normalized peripheral clonal expansion, particularly in CD8+ T cells. After ivuxolimab, expanded clones were on average more numerous among CD8+ T cells than among CD4+ T cells. Low levels of normalized T-cell clonal expansion were also seen in some patients who did not respond. At doses of 0.1 to 3.0 mg/kg, clonal expansion of both CD4+ and CD8+ T cells in blood was seen between baseline and week 6. The antigen specificity of the peripheral T cells that underwent clonal expansion was not determined.

Sample: CD4+ or CD8+ T cells sorted from blood, taken in a trial of the OX40 agonist ivuxolimab. The receptor comes from an adult with an advanced solid tumor such as melanoma, head and neck, liver or kidney cancer. The rearrangement combines TRBV10-3 with TRBJ1-4; perhaps TRBD1 is the D gene, with 6 bases matching. The CDR3 protein sequence reads: CAISEKAGVNEKLFF. Here is the DNA: TGTGCCATCAGTGAAAAGGCAGGGGTCAATGAAAAACTGTTTTTT.